The 14 T cell receptor beta chains presented below share a single source sample, sequenced in a study of blood T cell repertoires in COVID-19 (TCRdb year 2020). Library preparation employed the immunoSEQ multiplex PCR assay. TCRdb provides this immuneACCESS table in a form limited to in-frame rearrangements. Some clones are lacking; in checked studies, under half of them reflect an unresolved V gene, and why the rest are absent is not known. This sample has about 120,000 clones in its table, and 70% to 90% of those were observed once. The top ten clones comprise approximately 4.5% of the sample. The sequencing input was peripheral blood. The receptor source for this set is a woman aged 50 to 65 with acute or convalescent COVID-19.

Comments on this clone: The junction and the germline gene differ at one end; a read error may be behind it. CDR3: CASSYSDRGRGF. CDR3 DNA sequence: TGTGCCAGCAGTTACTCCGACAGGGGCCGAGGGTTT. The chain combines TRBV6-5 with TRBJ1-3, with 8 bases lining up with TRBD1. The CDR3 has 12 residues. The germline CDR1 and CDR2 sequences are MNHEY and SVGAGI.

The chain joins TRBV2 to TRBJ2-7, with a weak D call TRBD2 (6 bases). From germline, CDR1 is SNHLY and CDR2 FYNNEI. The CDR3 totals 13 residues. The ends were cut back, 8 bases at V and 2 bases at J, with 13 bases in the middle. The CDR3 nucleotides read TGTGCCAGCCGCCGGGGGTCCGCCTACGAGCAGTACTTC. The encoded protein is CASRRGSAYEQYF.

The chain has TRBV29-1 and TRBJ1-1; 8 nucleotides agree with TRBD1. CDR1 SQVTM and CDR2 ANQGSEA come from the germline V gene. The V gene end was trimmed by 7 bases and the J gene end by 0 bases; junction bases not matched to a gene: 7. The CDR3 length is 14 residues. CDR3 sequence (DNA): TGCAGCGGCGACAGGGGTATCATGAACACTGAAGCTTTCTTT. Amino acids: CSGDRGIMNTEAFF.

Note on this clone: The same CDR3 can be traced to other DNA sequences in this sample. This chain connects TRBV18 to TRBJ1-2, with 8 bases matching TRBD1. CDR3 length: 13 residues. Germline trimming cut 2 bases from V and 4 bases from J; bases unmatched to any gene: 0. The germline V gene has CDR1 KGHSH and CDR2 LQKENI. The CDR3 protein is CASSPDRGYGYTF. The CDR3 coding sequence is TGTGCCAGCTCACCAGACAGGGGCTATGGCTACACCTTC. Full variable domain (outside the CDR3, taken from reference TRBV18 and TRBJ1-2): NAGVMQNPRHLVRRRGQEARLRCSPMKGHSHVYWYRQLPEEGLKFMVYLQKENIIDESGMPKERFSAEFPKEGPSILRIQQVVRGDSAAYFCASSPDRGYGYTFGSGTRLTVV.

The chain recombines TRBV30 with TRBJ1-2; 7 bases match TRBD1. The CDR3 consists of 12 residues. With 2 bases clipped from V and 8 bases from J, the junction kept 5 bases outside the gene matches. From germline, CDR1 is GTSNPN and CDR2 SVGIG (reference sequence). The CDR3 region has the DNA TGTGCCTGGAGTCTCCCAGGGGGAGGCTACACCTTC. Its protein product is CAWSLPGGGYTF.

V and J are TRBV19 and TRBJ1-1; TRBD1 matches 7 bases. V trimming: 8 bases; J trimming: 0 bases; junction bases outside the gene matches: 12. The CDR3 is 16 amino acids. From germline, CDR1 is LNHDA and CDR2 SQIVND (reference sequence). CDR3 DNA: TGTGCCAGTTCCCACGACAGGGTTAACCTGAACACTGAAGCTTTCTTT. Encoded protein: CASSHDRVNLNTEAFF.

The chain employs TRBV18 and TRBJ1-2; 7 bases agree with TRBD1. V gave up 4 bases and J gave up 1 base; unmatched junction bases: 9. CDR1 is KGHSH and CDR2 is LQKENI in the germline V gene. This CDR3 spans 16 amino acids. The CDR3 coding sequence is TGTGCCAGCTCACAACCTGGGACAGCCCTTAACTATGGCTACACCTTC. As protein: CASSQPGTALNYGYTF. The entire variable domain, with the rest obtained from reference TRBV18 and TRBJ1-2, is as follows: NAGVMQNPRHLVRRRGQEARLRCSPMKGHSHVYWYRQLPEEGLKFMVYLQKENIIDESGMPKERFSAEFPKEGPSILRIQQVVRGDSAAYFCASSQPGTALNYGYTFGSGTRLTVV.

The V call is TRBV25-1, the J call TRBJ1-2; no definite D call. Deletions cut 3 bases from V and 0 bases from J, with 5 bases between. The germline V gene has CDR1 MGHDK and CDR2 SYGVNS. The length of the CDR3 is 13 residues. The CDR3 DNA follows: TGTGCCAGCAGTGATGAGGCTAACTATGGCTACACCTTC. Protein: CASSDEANYGYTF.

This chain joins TRBV6-5 and TRBJ2-1; 10 bases agree with TRBD2. The V gene's germline CDR1 is MNHEY and CDR2 SVGAGI. CDR3 length: 15 residues. The ends lost 5 bases at V and 6 bases at J; junction bases unmatched: 7. The DNA for the CDR3 is TGTGCCAGCAGTCAGCTAGCGGGAGAATCCAATGAGCAGTTCTTC. It codes for CASSQLAGESNEQFF.

The chain uses TRBV30 and TRBJ1-3; weak D call: TRBD1 (6 bases). Per the germline V gene, CDR1 is GTSNPN and CDR2 is SVGIG (reference sequence). Trimming pared 5 bases from V and 4 bases from J, leaving 12 bases between. The CDR3 contains 13 residues. The CDR3 DNA sequence: TGTGCCTGGCACCAGAGGGGGGGAAACACCATATATTTT. Translating it yields CAWHQRGGNTIYF.

The chain carries TRBV27 and TRBJ1-5; the D is unclear. The CDR3 totals 15 residues. The V gene's germline CDR1 is MNHEY and CDR2 SMNVEV (reference sequence). Trimming removed 1 base at V and 0 bases at J, with 7 bases between. This CDR3 reads CASSLLAYSNQPQHF. CDR3 nucleotides: TGTGCCAGCAGTTTATTAGCGTATAGCAATCAGCCCCAGCATTTT.

For the CDR3, the DNA is TGTGCCACCAGTGATTGGCGCCAGGGAACGTACCAAGAGACCCAGTACTTC. Translating gives CATSDWRQGTYQETQYF. The chain employs TRBV24-1 and TRBJ2-5; D possibly corresponds to TRBD1 (5 bases). This CDR3 has 17 amino acids. The V end was cut by 2 bases, the J end by 0 bases, with 15 bases between. Germline V gives CDR1 KGHDR, CDR2 SFDVKD.

The J gene is TRBJ2-5, the V gene TRBV18, with 8 nucleotides matching TRBD1. There are 18 residues in the CDR3. In germline, CDR1 is KGHSH, CDR2 LQKENI. V lost 3 bases, J lost 0 bases, and 12 bases stayed unmatched. The CDR3: CASSPGTGSYWDQETQYF. The CDR3 DNA reads as TGTGCCAGCTCACCGGGGACAGGCAGTTACTGGGACCAAGAGACCCAGTACTTC.

Here the CDR3 DNA reads TGTGCCAGCAGCCTACGATGGACTAGCGGAGAGCAGGAGCAGTTCTTC. Amino acid sequence: CASSLRWTSGEQEQFF. The J gene is TRBJ2-1, the V gene TRBV7-2; 10 bases map to TRBD2. V was pared by 5 bases and J by 10 bases, with 14 bases of the junction left unmatched. Germline CDR1 and CDR2: SGHTA and FQGNSA. The CDR3 contains 16 residues.